This TCR beta chain was profiled in a study of CD8+ T cells in alopecia areata. A word on this clone: Its specificity is not known.

Study results and limitations: Mouse data revealed clearer TCR sharing than patient data did, a gap possibly tied to HLA.

RNA was isolated and reverse transcribed to cDNA, the sequencing template. Using immunoSEQ multiplex PCR, the repertoire was profiled, and TCRdb retains in-frame clones only, with some absent. The repertoire has around 19,000 clones, approximately 60% of them found once; the top ten carry 4.5%. The CDR3 sequence is 14 residues long. Germline V gene data show CDR1 as MNHEY and CDR2 as SVGAGI. V lost 8 bases, J lost 4 bases, and 18 bases lay in between. In about five patients, CD4+ T cells were split by CD25+CD127- sorting. The study team obtained lesional scalp punch biopsies and peripheral blood from alopecia areata patients.

The TCR was taken from a human donor with alopecia areata. The sequenced material came from CD4+ Tregs sorted from blood. The rearrangement joins TRBV6-5 to TRBJ2-7; no clear D. In DNA form, the CDR3 reads TGTGCCAGCCAGGAAGGACCTGTAGGGTACGAGCAGTACTTC. Protein product: CASQEGPVGYEQYF.